Shown below are 3 T cell receptor beta chains from a single sample sequenced in a study of T cells after yellow fever vaccination (dated by TCRdb to the late 2010s). The sample's treatment or condition, from its label and the paper: live attenuated yellow fever vaccine strain. Receptors were amplified or captured by 5' RACE. Data came from an Illumina NovaSeq 6000. TCRdb cleaned the public reads at Q25 with fastp, built clones with MiXCR and kept in-frame beta chains. Identical CDR3 protein sequences are pooled into one entry, listed with their most common genes and DNA. The sample table holds about 58,000 distinct CDR3 sequences, of which about 5.2% were seen once. The ten largest clones add up to about 28% of the sample. Sequenced here: PBMCs, either bulk or a sorted T-cell subset (CD4+, CD8+, memory, or dextramer-sorted; not recorded which), sampled on the day of the yellow fever booster vaccination. Receptors originate from a man between 18 and 35 years old who received the YFV17D yellow fever vaccine.

This clonotype turned up a few times. The chain couples TRBV4-1 to TRBJ2-1; the match to TRBD1 covers 7 bases. The V gene's germline CDR1 is MGHRA and CDR2 YSYEKL. The CDR3 runs 16 residues. J gave up 7 bases and V 2 bases, and 11 bases lay outside the gene matches. This CDR3 reads CASSQRTSEQGNEQFF. CDR3 bases: TGCGCCAGCAGCCAACGAACCAGCGAACAGGGGAATGAGCAGTTCTTC.

This clonotype was detected ten times or more. J is TRBJ2-7 and V is TRBV10-3; TRBD1 matches 8 bases. The CDR3 loop spans 13 amino acids. Trimming at V came to 3 bases and at J to 5 bases, leaving 3 bases not matched to a gene. The V gene's germline CDR1 is ENHRY and CDR2 SYGVKD. CDR3 residues: CAISEGRGHEQYV. CDR3 nucleotides: TGTGCCATCAGTGAAGGCAGGGGGCACGAGCAGTACGTC.

This clonotype was seen only a few times. The genes are TRBV7-9 and TRBJ2-1, with 10 positions matching TRBD1. The CDR3 spans 17 residues. Germline values: CDR1 SEHNR, CDR2 FQNEAQ (reference sequence). With V trimmed by 1 base and J by 8 bases, 11 bases remained unmatched. CDR3 sequence reads: CASSLDFGGQGFDEQFF. The CDR3, as DNA: TGTGCCAGCAGCTTAGATTTCGGGGGACAGGGGTTCGATGAGCAGTTCTTC.